The 26 T cell receptor beta chains below come from one sample, sequenced in a study of OX40 agonist ivuxolimab in advanced cancers. Measured with immunoSEQ multiplex PCR; TCRdb has only the in-frame clones, and not every one. The table records 40,000 to 45,000 clones, about 85% of them present only once. The source material was CD4+ or CD8+ T cells sorted from blood, sampled in a trial of the OX40 agonist ivuxolimab. The receptor source for this set is an adult with an advanced solid tumor such as melanoma, head and neck, liver or kidney cancer.

This chain links TRBV4-1 with TRBJ2-5; the match to TRBD1 covers 10 bases. Trimming removed 3 bases from V and 2 bases from J; junction bases left unmatched: 6. CDR3 length equals 16 residues. Germline V lookup: CDR1 MGHRA, CDR2 YSYEKL. The CDR3 DNA is TGCGCCAGCAGCCATCGAGGGACAGGGGTTCAAGAGACCCAGTACTTC. It encodes CASSHRGTGVQETQYF.

The V call is TRBV7-6, the J call TRBJ2-5, with D possibly TRBD1 on 7 matching bases. V lost 5 bases and J lost 7, with 17 bases in between. This CDR3 spans 14 amino acids. Germline CDR1 and CDR2: SGHVS and FNYEAQ. The CDR3 here is CASSVRDREATQYF. The DNA of the CDR3 is TGTGCCAGCAGCGTACGCGACAGGGAGGCGACCCAGTACTTC.

The gene calls are TRBV27 and TRBJ1-2; D remains unclear. Germline V gene lookup returns CDR1 MNHEY and CDR2 SMNVEV (reference sequence). Trimming removed 7 bases at V and 9 bases at J, with 27 bases between. The length of the CDR3 is 16 residues. The CDR3 nucleotides read TGTGCCAGCACCAACGAGGCCAACACCTACCTTGGTAGCTACACCTTC. This encodes CASTNEANTYLGSYTF.

The chain joins TRBV27 to TRBJ1-1, with 7 bases fitting TRBD1. Trimming at V came to 7 bases and at J to 4 bases, leaving 9 bases not matched to a gene. The CDR3 covers 14 residues. Germline V lookup: CDR1 MNHEY, CDR2 SMNVEV (reference sequence). The CDR3 spells CASTYKQGITEAFF. CDR3 in DNA: TGTGCCAGCACCTACAAACAGGGGATCACTGAAGCTTTCTTT.

CDR3 DNA sequence: TGCGCCAGCAGCTTTTCCGGGACCCCACCTCACAATGAGCAGTTCTTC. Its protein product is CASSFSGTPPHNEQFF. J is TRBJ2-1 and V is TRBV5-1; D tentatively fits TRBD1 or TRBD2 (5 bases each). Germline assignment: CDR1 SGHRS and CDR2 YFSETQ. V lost 2 bases to trimming and J lost 5 bases, with 17 bases between them. CDR3 length: 16 amino acids. Drawing the rest from reference TRBV5-1 and TRBJ2-1, the complete variable domain is KAGVTQTPRYLIKTRGQQVTLSCSPISGHRSVSWYQQTPGQGLQFLFEYFSETQRNKGNFPGRFSGRQFSNSRSEMNVSTLELGDSALYLCASSFSGTPPHNEQFFGPGTRLTVL.

The V gene is TRBV4-1, the J gene TRBJ2-6, with a weak D call TRBD1 (5 bases). This CDR3 comprises 15 residues. V was cut by 4 bases and J by 3 bases, with 10 bases left in between. Germline V gives CDR1 MGHRA, CDR2 YSYEKL. The CDR3 spells CASSPRVVGANVLTF. The CDR3 bases are TGCGCCAGCAGCCCCAGGGTCGTTGGGGCCAACGTCCTGACTTTC.

V usage is TRBV10-3 and J usage is TRBJ2-6; no reliable D call. Germline V CDR1 and CDR2: ENHRY, SYGVKD. The V end lost 3 bases, the J end lost 0 bases, and 9 bases lay between the germline ends. CDR3 size: 16 residues. CDR3 coding DNA: TGTGCCATCAGTGAATCCTTTAGCTCTGGGGCCAACGTCCTGACTTTC. Amino acid sequence: CAISESFSSGANVLTF.

In its sample, this clone was seen a few times. The chain links TRBV7-8 to TRBJ1-6, with D perhaps TRBD1 (5 bases). The CDR3 consists of 13 residues. Trimming removed 4 bases from V and 7 bases from J, with 8 bases in between. Germline V CDR1 and CDR2: SGHVS, FQNEAQ. CDR3 region: CASSSRQNSPLHF. The CDR3 nucleotides are TGTGCCAGCAGCTCACGACAGAATTCACCCCTCCACTTT.

This clone rates as medium-sized. The rearrangement joins TRBV9 to TRBJ1-1, with 7 nucleotides matching TRBD1. Germline V gives CDR1 SGDLS, CDR2 YYNGEE. This CDR3 is built from 14 residues. With 6 bases clipped from V and 4 bases from J, the junction kept 9 bases outside the gene matches. CDR3 sequence reads: CASTSTGEGTEAFF. The CDR3, as DNA: TGTGCCAGCACATCTACAGGGGAGGGCACTGAAGCTTTCTTT.

The chain employs TRBV5-8 and TRBJ1-2; TRBD1 is a possible D gene (5 bases). The CDR3 covers 12 residues. Trimming stripped 4 bases from V and 8 bases from J, with 12 bases between. Germline assignment: CDR1 SGHTS and CDR2 YDEGEE. The CDR3: CASSNSGLGYTF. CDR3 DNA sequence: TGTGCCAGCAGCAACTCGGGGCTGGGCTACACCTTC.

The chain uses TRBV30 and TRBJ1-2, with TRBD1 matching over 8 bases. The CDR3 extends over 13 amino acids. Per germline, CDR1 GTSNPN and CDR2 SVGIG (reference sequence). The V segment lost 2 bases and the J segment 5 bases; nucleotides outside the gene matches: 4. The CDR3 is CAWSRDRPYGYTF. DNA of the CDR3: TGTGCCTGGAGTCGGGACAGGCCTTATGGCTACACCTTC. The full variable domain, rest sourced from reference TRBV30 and TRBJ1-2, is SQTIHQWPATLVQPVGSPLSLECTVEGTSNPNLYWYRQAAGRGLQLLFYSVGIGQISSEVPQNLSASRPQDRQFILSSKKLLLSDSGFYLCAWSRDRPYGYTFGSGTRLTVV.

This chain joins TRBV23-1 and TRBJ2-2; 8 nucleotides line up with TRBD2. TRBV23-1 counts as an open reading frame of uncertain function. Trimming removed 2 bases from V and 6 bases from J; junction bases left unmatched: 11. This CDR3 contains 17 residues. CDR3 amino acids: CASSQTGTSKFSGELFF. CDR3 coding DNA: TGCGCCAGCAGTCAAACCGGGACTAGTAAGTTTTCCGGGGAGCTGTTTTTT.

The chain couples TRBV27 to TRBJ1-4; possibly TRBD1 for D (6 bases). The V end was cut by 3 bases, the J end by 5 bases, with 16 bases between. This CDR3 has 16 residues. Germline V gives CDR1 MNHEY, CDR2 SMNVEV (reference sequence). CDR3 sequence (DNA): TGTGCCAGCAGTTTTAGATGGGGCAGGGGCAATGAAAAACTGTTTTTT. Translated: CASSFRWGRGNEKLFF.

V and J are TRBV9 and TRBJ2-1; D possibly corresponds to TRBD2 (5 bases). The CDR3 runs to 13 residues. In germline, CDR1 is SGDLS, CDR2 YYNGEE. Trimming left V 2 bases short and J 8 bases short, with 11 bases between. CDR3 protein: CASSVELDDEQFF. For the CDR3, the DNA is TGTGCCAGCAGCGTCGAACTAGACGATGAGCAGTTCTTC. The full variable domain, rest sourced from reference TRBV9 and TRBJ2-1, is DSGVTQTPKHLITATGQRVTLRCSPRSGDLSVYWYQQSLDQGLQFLIQYYNGEERAKGNILERFSAQQFPDLHSELNLSSLELGDSALYFCASSVELDDEQFFGPGTRLTVL.

The genes are TRBV5-1 and TRBJ1-1; D remains unclear. The germline gives CDR1 SGHRS, CDR2 YFSETQ. The V end was cut by 3 bases, the J end by 1 base, with 7 bases between. The CDR3 is 13 amino acids. In DNA, the CDR3 is TGCGCCAGCAGCTCCGAGCCGAACACTGAAGCTTTCTTT. The encoded protein is CASSSEPNTEAFF.

This clone was seen a few times. This rearrangement joins TRBV19 to TRBJ1-5; D is uncertain. Germline loops: CDR1 LNHDA, CDR2 SQIVND (reference sequence). The CDR3 is made up of 12 amino acids. Trimming cost V 5 bases and J 1 base, with 3 bases left between them. The CDR3 nucleotides read TGTGCCAGTAGTGGGAGCAATCAGCCCCAGCATTTT. This codes for CASSGSNQPQHF.

CDR3 in amino acids: CASSYLQGTSGYTF. DNA for the CDR3: TGTGCCAGCAGTTACCTACAGGGAACGAGCGGCTACACCTTC. This rearrangement joins TRBV6-5 to TRBJ1-2; D might be TRBD1 (6 bases). V was shortened by 2 bases and J by 8 bases, with 15 bases between the two germline ends. The CDR3 totals 14 residues. The germline V gene has CDR1 MNHEY and CDR2 SVGAGI.

CDR3 sequence (DNA): TGTGCCAGCAGCCCTTTTCGAACAGGGGCCGGGGAGCTGTTTTTT. Protein: CASSPFRTGAGELFF. The V call is TRBV7-7, the J call TRBJ2-2; the match to TRBD1 covers 7 bases. Germline assignment: CDR1 SSHAT and CDR2 FNYEAQ (reference sequence). The CDR3 sequence is 15 residues long. J lost 6 bases, V lost 5 bases, and 9 bases had no gene match.

This sequence joins TRBV29-1 and TRBJ2-3; 10 nucleotides align to TRBD2. V was clipped by 5 bases and J by 2 bases; unmatched bases: 7. The V gene's germline CDR1 is SQVTM and CDR2 ANQGSEA. The length of the CDR3 is 15 residues. The CDR3 sequence: CSVTRTSGVTDTQYF. CDR3 nucleotide sequence: TGCAGCGTTACTCGGACTAGCGGAGTCACAGATACGCAGTATTTT.

The sample holds one count of this clone. V is TRBV5-1 and J is TRBJ2-2; D gene uncertain. The germline gives CDR1 SGHRS, CDR2 YFSETQ. The CDR3 covers 13 residues. V lost 0 bases to trimming and J lost 4 bases, with 4 bases between them. Here the CDR3 DNA reads TGCGCCAGCAGCTTGGCCTCCACCGGGGAGCTGTTTTTT. As protein: CASSLASTGELFF. Complete variable domain (other parts from reference TRBV5-1 and TRBJ2-2): KAGVTQTPRYLIKTRGQQVTLSCSPISGHRSVSWYQQTPGQGLQFLFEYFSETQRNKGNFPGRFSGRQFSNSRSEMNVSTLELGDSALYLCASSLASTGELFFGEGSRLTVL.

The rearrangement links TRBV7-2 to TRBJ2-6; D remains unclear. V was cut by 1 base and J by 4 bases, with 11 bases left in between. The germline V gene encodes CDR1 SGHTA and CDR2 FQGNSA. The CDR3 totals 16 residues. This chain's CDR3 is CASSLDAMVGANVLTF. The CDR3 nucleotides read TGTGCCAGCAGCTTAGATGCAATGGTGGGGGCCAACGTCCTGACTTTC.

This chain uses TRBV14 with TRBJ2-3, with D uncertain. This CDR3 is 14 amino acids long. V was pared by 6 bases and J by 1 base, with 11 bases between. The V gene's germline CDR1 is SGHDN and CDR2 FVKESK. The CDR3 here is CASSLDWGTDTQYF. CDR3 bases: TGTGCCAGCAGTCTCGACTGGGGCACAGATACGCAGTATTTT.

CDR3 sequence reads: CSVAAGSYNEQFF. CDR3 DNA: TGCAGCGTGGCCGCGGGGTCCTACAATGAGCAGTTCTTC. The chain is built from TRBV29-1 and TRBJ2-1, with a tentative D call TRBD2 (6 bases). Germline V gives CDR1 SQVTM, CDR2 ANQGSEA. This CDR3 comprises 13 residues. V dropped 6 bases and J dropped 1 base, with 10 bases sitting between them.

The V call is TRBV19, the J call TRBJ1-3; 10 bases align to TRBD1. The J segment lost 4 bases and the V segment lost 3 bases, leaving 6 bases of the junction unmatched. Per germline, CDR1 LNHDA and CDR2 SQIVND (reference sequence). This CDR3 is 16 amino acids long. CDR3 protein: CASSIGTGASGNTIYF. In DNA, the CDR3 is TGTGCCAGTAGTATCGGGACAGGGGCTTCCGGAAACACCATATATTTT.

The chain's CDR3 is CASRRINEKLFF. In nucleotides, the CDR3 is TGTGCCAGTAGACGGATCAATGAAAAACTGTTTTTT. The gene calls are TRBV19 and TRBJ1-4; no reliable D call. Between the trimmed V and J ends, which lost 6 bases and 5 bases, there was a span of 7 bases. Germline V gene lookup returns CDR1 LNHDA and CDR2 SQIVND (reference sequence). The CDR3 runs to 12 residues.

This sequence joins TRBV9 and TRBJ2-3; 9 bases are a match to TRBD2. The CDR3 runs 19 residues. CDR1 is SGDLS and CDR2 is YYNGEE in the germline V gene. V shed 3 bases, J shed 5 bases, and the junction held 19 bases outside the gene matches. The CDR3 coding sequence is TGTGCCAGCAGCGCCCCCCCGGTGGCGCGGGAGGGCCGGGAAGATACGCAGTATTTT. This translates into CASSAPPVAREGREDTQYF.